Below, 11 T cell receptor beta chains from the same sample are listed, as sequenced in a study of blood T cell repertoires in COVID-19. Assay: immunoSEQ multiplex PCR; the TCRdb copy retains only in-frame clones and omits some. Of about 230,000 clones in the sample, less than 90% were seen once. The sequenced material came from peripheral blood. All receptors derive from a woman aged 80 or over with active or convalescent COVID-19.

The rearrangement links TRBV7-9 to TRBJ2-5; TRBD1 is a possible D gene (5 bases). Germline V gene lookup returns CDR1 SEHNR and CDR2 FQNEAQ (reference sequence). This CDR3 spans 14 amino acids. V was clipped by 3 bases and J by 5 bases, with 13 bases between them. This CDR3 reads CASSFQGSAETQYF. CDR3 coding DNA: TGTGCCAGCAGCTTCCAGGGAAGCGCGGAGACCCAGTACTTC.

The genes are TRBV11-3 and TRBJ2-5; D perhaps matches TRBD2 (6 bases). V gave up 5 bases and J gave up 3 bases, with 13 bases separating them. Germline-derived CDR1 and CDR2 are SGHNT and YENEEA. This CDR3 has 14 residues. CDR3 sequence reads: CASSGGTPEETQYF. The CDR3, as DNA: TGTGCCAGCAGCGGAGGGACTCCCGAAGAGACCCAGTACTTC.

The J gene is TRBJ1-4, the V gene TRBV28, with 10 positions matching TRBD1. Germline-derived CDR1 and CDR2 are MDHEN and SYDVKM. J was trimmed by 3 bases and V by 6 bases; bases with no gene match: 10. The CDR3 has 17 residues. The CDR3, as DNA: TGTGCCAGCAGCCTTCAACGACAGGGGGCGGCTAATGAAAAACTGTTTTTT. This codes for CASSLQRQGAANEKLFF.

The CDR3 DNA sequence: TGTGCCAGCAGCTTCTCTGGGAGTAGCGGAAAAAACATTCAGTACTTC. This encodes CASSFSGSSGKNIQYF. V usage is TRBV11-1 and J usage is TRBJ2-4, with D maybe TRBD2 (6 bases). Germline CDR1 reads SGHAT; CDR2 reads FQDESV (reference sequence). The CDR3 spans 16 residues. V was trimmed by 3 bases and J by 4 bases, leaving 16 bases between them.

This clone was found many times. J is TRBJ1-1 and V is TRBV6-5; D gene unclear. Germline CDR1 reads MNHEY; CDR2 reads SVGAGI. There are 12 residues in the CDR3. V dropped 0 bases and J dropped 7 bases, with 6 bases sitting between them. The CDR3: CASSYSGSEAFF. The CDR3 region has the DNA TGTGCCAGCAGTTACTCCGGGAGTGAAGCTTTCTTT.

The chain recombines TRBV6-8 with TRBJ2-4; D is uncertain. The CDR3 loop spans 15 amino acids. Per the germline V gene, CDR1 is MNHGY and CDR2 is SAAAGT. V lost 5 bases and J 0 bases, leaving 11 bases between the germline ends. This chain's CDR3 is CASSPPDSAKNIQYF. CDR3 sequence (DNA): TGTGCCAGCAGTCCACCAGACTCAGCCAAAAACATTCAGTACTTC.

This chain links TRBV9 with TRBJ2-5; 7 nucleotides align to TRBD1. V shed 6 bases, J shed 2 bases, and the junction held 7 bases outside the gene matches. The CDR3 has 14 amino acids. The germline CDR1 and CDR2 sequences are SGDLS and YYNGEE. The CDR3 here is CASNRDSAQETQYF. The CDR3 DNA follows: TGTGCCAGCAATCGGGACAGTGCGCAAGAGACCCAGTACTTC.

The rearrangement uses TRBV7-3 and TRBJ2-1; 7 bases fit TRBD2. In germline, CDR1 is SGHTA, CDR2 FQGTGA. The V segment lost 3 bases and the J segment 4 bases; nucleotides outside the gene matches: 9. CDR3 length: 16 amino acids. The CDR3 is CASSFIGGSSYNEQFF. CDR3 bases: TGTGCCAGCAGCTTCATCGGGGGGAGTTCTTACAATGAGCAGTTCTTC.

The rearrangement uses TRBV5-1 and TRBJ1-6; 8 positions agree with TRBD1. CDR3 length: 16 residues. V lost 3 bases, J lost 10 bases, and 12 bases stayed unmatched. Germline V gene lookup returns CDR1 SGHRS and CDR2 YFSETQ. CDR3 bases: TGCGCCAGCAGCTCTGACCCAGGGGGCGCGGAATCACCCCTCCACTTT. Translated: CASSSDPGGAESPLHF.

Concerning this clone: The same CDR3 can be traced to other DNA sequences in this sample. The rearrangement joins TRBV9 to TRBJ1-4; 7 bases are a match to TRBD1. The CDR3 has 14 amino acids. Germline CDR1 is SGDLS and CDR2 is YYNGEE. V lost 2 bases, J lost 11 bases, and 9 bases stayed unmatched. CDR3 region: CASSVGQGVGKLFF. The DNA of the CDR3 is TGTGCCAGCAGCGTTGGGCAGGGGGTCGGGAAACTGTTTTTT.

The chain links TRBV7-2 to TRBJ1-3; TRBD1 agrees at 9 bases. The CDR3 consists of 15 residues. V lost 3 bases to trimming and J lost 4 bases; unmatched junction nucleotides: 4. Germline V gene lookup returns CDR1 SGHTA and CDR2 FQGNSA. The CDR3: CASSFTGGAGNTIYF. CDR3 nucleotides: TGTGCCAGCAGCTTTACAGGGGGCGCCGGAAACACCATATATTTT.